These 28 T cell receptor beta chains came from one sample sequenced in a study of blood T cell repertoires in COVID-19 (dated by TCRdb to 2018 to 2020). The library was made by the immunoSEQ multiplex PCR assay. TCRdb provides this immuneACCESS table in a form limited to in-frame rearrangements. Some clones are lacking; in checked studies, under half of them reflect an unresolved V gene, and why the rest are absent is not known. Present in this sample are over 600,000 clones, approximately 90% of which were seen just once. The ten largest clones represent 0.2% to 0.3% of the sample. Sequencing was performed on peripheral blood. All receptors come from a woman aged 18-30 years with acute or convalescent COVID-19.

The chain recombines TRBV29-1 with TRBJ1-1, with D possibly matching TRBD1 (6 bases). V gave up 7 bases and J gave up 0 bases, with 6 bases separating them. Germline CDR1 and CDR2: SQVTM and ANQGSEA. There are 11 residues in the CDR3. CDR3 DNA: TGCAGCGGACAGGTGAACACTGAAGCTTTCTTT. The encoded protein is CSGQVNTEAFF.

The chain couples TRBV5-1 to TRBJ1-1; no firm D call. Germline CDR1 reads SGHRS; CDR2 reads YFSETQ. This CDR3 has 16 amino acids. V was clipped by 0 bases and J by 4 bases, with 16 bases between them. The CDR3 DNA is TGCGCCAGCAGCTTGGGTAGGTCTAGGTTGATCACTGAAGCTTTCTTT. As protein: CASSLGRSRLITEAFF.

J is TRBJ1-1 and V is TRBV27; 9 nucleotides match TRBD1. Germline V CDR1 and CDR2: MNHEY, SMNVEV (reference sequence). V lost 6 bases, J lost 7 bases, and 9 bases stayed unmatched. The CDR3 sequence is 14 residues long. The CDR3: CASRADRGAREAFF. Written as DNA, the CDR3 is TGTGCCAGCAGGGCGGACAGGGGCGCGCGTGAAGCTTTCTTT.

The gene calls are TRBV7-2 and TRBJ1-2; D remains ambiguous. The length of the CDR3 is 17 residues. Looked up from germline, CDR1 is SGHTA and CDR2 is FQGNSA. Between the trimmed V and J ends, which lost 1 base and 0 bases, there was a span of 15 bases. The CDR3 nucleotides read TGTGCCAGCAGCTTAGACAGCATAGACTATTCTAACTATGGCTACACCTTC. It specifies CASSLDSIDYSNYGYTF.

The chain has TRBV30 and TRBJ1-6, with 8 bases matching TRBD1. Per the germline V gene, CDR1 is GTSNPN and CDR2 is SVGIG (reference sequence). With 3 bases clipped from V and 6 bases from J, the junction kept 4 bases outside the gene matches. The CDR3 has 14 amino acids. CDR3 nucleotides: TGTGCCTGGAGCACAGGGGGGAGTAATTCACCCCTCCACTTT. The encoded protein is CAWSTGGSNSPLHF.

The chain links TRBV7-2 to TRBJ1-5; TRBD1 agrees at 8 bases. The CDR3 is 13 residues long. V gave up 2 bases and J gave up 9 bases; unmatched junction bases: 3. The germline V gene has CDR1 SGHTA and CDR2 FQGNSA. CDR3 coding DNA: TGTGCCAGCAGCTTACAGGGGGCAAGGCCCCAGCATTTT. Protein product: CASSLQGARPQHF.

This chain connects TRBV5-5 to TRBJ1-2; no clear D. Deletions cut 4 bases from V and 0 bases from J, with 10 bases between. The germline gives CDR1 SGHKS, CDR2 YYEKEE (reference sequence). The CDR3 is 14 amino acids. The CDR3 bases are TGTGCCAGCAGCGAGGCCTTCCCTAACTATGGCTACACCTTC. Protein product: CASSEAFPNYGYTF.

V is TRBV2 and J is TRBJ1-2; TRBD1 agrees at 8 bases. CDR1 and CDR2 (germline): SNHLY, FYNNEI. This CDR3 has 13 amino acids. Trimming cost V 6 bases and J 8 bases; bases outside gene matches: 8. As DNA, the CDR3 is TGTGCCAGCAGCTACGGACAGGGAAGGGGCTACACCTTC. Amino acids: CASSYGQGRGYTF. The entire variable domain, with the rest obtained from reference TRBV2 and TRBJ1-2, is as follows: EPEVTQTPSHQVTQMGQEVILRCVPISNHLYFYWYRQILGQKVEFLVSFYNNEISEKSEIFDDQFSVERPDGSNFTLKIRSTKLEDSAMYFCASSYGQGRGYTFGSGTRLTVV.

The chain employs TRBV6-5 and TRBJ1-2; a weak D match, TRBD1 (6 bases). V lost 2 bases, J lost 7 bases, and 11 bases lay in between. The CDR3 is 13 residues long. The germline V gene encodes CDR1 MNHEY and CDR2 SVGAGI. The CDR3 here is CASSYGGASGYTF. The CDR3 DNA is TGTGCCAGCAGTTACGGGGGGGCCAGTGGCTACACCTTC.

This clone was seen just once. J is TRBJ2-5 and V is TRBV6-5; TRBD2 matches 12 bases. CDR3 size: 14 residues. J lost 7 bases, V lost 7 bases, and 7 bases had no gene match. CDR1 and CDR2 from the germline V gene are MNHEY and SVGAGI. Here the CDR3 DNA reads TGTGCCAGCATTCCTCTAGCGGGGGGGGTGACCCAGTACTTC. Its protein is CASIPLAGGVTQYF.

The table lists this clone with a count of one. This chain connects TRBV13 to TRBJ1-6, with TRBD1 as a possible D gene (6 bases). Germline loops: CDR1 PRHDT, CDR2 FYEKMQ (reference sequence). There are 15 residues in the CDR3. The V and J ends lost 4 bases and 8 bases respectively, with 15 bases between them. CDR3 region: CASSSQGLDDSPLHF. In nucleotides, the CDR3 is TGTGCCAGCAGCTCACAGGGTTTGGACGATTCACCCCTCCACTTT. The complete variable domain, with remaining parts taken from reference TRBV13 and TRBJ1-6, reads AAGVIQSPRHLIKEKRETATLKCYPIPRHDTVYWYQQGPGQDPQFLISFYEKMQSDKGSIPDRFSAQQFSDYHSELNMSSLELGDSALYFCASSSQGLDDSPLHFGNGTRLTVT.

The V call is TRBV6-5, the J call TRBJ1-2; TRBD1 aligns across 8 bases. V was pared by 3 bases and J by 9 bases, with 3 bases of the junction left unmatched. This CDR3 region has 12 residues. Germline lookup yields CDR1 MNHEY and CDR2 SVGAGI. CDR3 sequence (DNA): TGTGCCAGCAGTTATGACAGGGGACGCTACACCTTC. Translated: CASSYDRGRYTF.

Here the CDR3 DNA reads TGTGCCAGCAGCCCGAGTCTACAGGGGTGGGGGCTAAAGGGGACCCAGTACTTC. It codes for CASSPSLQGWGLKGTQYF. V is TRBV3-1 (or the pseudogene TRBV3-2) and J is TRBJ2-5; 7 bases align to TRBD1. The length of the CDR3 is 18 residues. V gave up 4 bases and J gave up 7 bases; unmatched junction bases: 21. CDR1 and CDR2 from the germline V gene are LGHDT and YNNKEL (reference sequence).

This sequence joins TRBV19 and TRBJ2-3; unclear D gene. Germline V gene sequence: CDR1 LNHDA, CDR2 SQIVND (reference sequence). Trimming removed 6 bases at V and 1 base at J, with 20 bases between. This CDR3 has 17 amino acids. The CDR3 loop reads CASSLGGFAVGTDTQYF. CDR3 DNA: TGTGCCAGTAGCCTCGGCGGCTTCGCGGTTGGCACAGATACGCAGTATTTT. Supplemented by reference TRBV19 and TRBJ2-3, the full variable domain reads DGGITQSPKYLFRKEGQNVTLSCEQNLNHDAMYWYRQDPGQGLRLIYYSQIVNDFQKGDIAEGYSVSREKKESFPLTVTSAQKNPTAFYLCASSLGGFAVGTDTQYFGPGTRLTVL.

The genes are TRBV7-3 and TRBJ2-7; TRBD2 agrees at 16 bases. The germline V gene encodes CDR1 SGHTA and CDR2 FQGTGA. This CDR3 spans 15 amino acids. The J segment lost 8 bases and the V segment lost 5 bases, leaving 6 bases of the junction unmatched. Here the CDR3 reads CASSLGTSGGAKQYF. The CDR3 DNA reads TGTGCCAGCAGCCTCGGGACTAGCGGGGGGGCCAAGCAGTACTTC.

The chain joins TRBV4-1 to TRBJ2-1, with a tentative D call TRBD1 (6 bases). Germline V gives CDR1 MGHRA, CDR2 YSYEKL. Trimming took 1 base from V and 0 from J, leaving 13 bases between them. The CDR3 is made up of 17 amino acids. The CDR3 nucleotides are TGCGCCAGCAGCCAAGTATTCAGGGGCCGCTCCTACAATGAGCAGTTCTTC. It encodes CASSQVFRGRSYNEQFF.

This clone was found once. J is TRBJ2-1 and V is TRBV15, with a tentative D call TRBD2 (6 bases). Trimming shortened V by 4 bases and J by 4 bases, and 17 bases separated the two germline ends. The CDR3 runs 16 residues. Germline-derived CDR1 and CDR2 are LNHNV and YYDKDF (reference sequence). This CDR3 is CATSTAFVGGYNEQFF. The CDR3 bases are TGTGCCACCAGCACCGCCTTCGTGGGGGGATACAATGAGCAGTTCTTC.

The chain joins TRBV3-1 (or the pseudogene TRBV3-2) to TRBJ1-1; D possibly corresponds to TRBD1 (5 bases). The germline CDR1 and CDR2 sequences are LGHDT and YNNKEL (reference sequence). This CDR3 is 14 amino acids long. V dropped 1 base and J dropped 4 bases, with 10 bases sitting between them. CDR3 residues: CASSQGARATEAFF. The CDR3 nucleotides read TGTGCCAGCAGCCAAGGAGCCAGGGCCACTGAAGCTTTCTTT.

In this sample, this clone turned up once. The chain joins TRBV5-1 to TRBJ1-1; tentative D call: TRBD1 (5 bases). V was pared by 0 bases and J by 3 bases, with 12 bases between. The CDR3 sequence is 15 residues long. Germline V lookup: CDR1 SGHRS, CDR2 YFSETQ. The CDR3 spells CASSLEQGFDTEAFF. The CDR3 coding sequence is TGCGCCAGCAGCTTGGAGCAGGGATTTGACACTGAAGCTTTCTTT.

The chain combines TRBV5-4 with TRBJ2-2; D uncertain. V was cut by 5 bases and J by 4 bases, with 9 bases left in between. CDR1 SGHNT and CDR2 YYREEE come from the germline V gene (reference sequence). This CDR3 has 13 residues. CDR3 bases: TGTGCCAGCAGGCACCTAGGCACCGGGGAGCTGTTTTTT. Translation: CASRHLGTGELFF.

The rearrangement joins TRBV10-2 to TRBJ2-2; unclear D gene. Trimming removed 1 base at V and 2 bases at J, with 8 bases between. The V gene's germline CDR1 is WSHSY and CDR2 SAAADI. CDR3 length: 15 amino acids. CDR3 loop: CASSEFAENTGELFF. The CDR3 nucleotides read TGCGCCAGCAGTGAGTTTGCGGAAAACACCGGGGAGCTGTTTTTT.

The V gene is TRBV30, the J gene TRBJ1-2, with TRBD1 identical over 10 bases. V trimming: 5 bases; J trimming: 6 bases; junction bases outside the gene matches: 6. Germline V gene sequence: CDR1 GTSNPN, CDR2 SVGIG (reference sequence). The CDR3 is 13 residues long. CDR3 amino acids: CAWDRGLMNGYTF. CDR3 in DNA: TGTGCCTGGGACAGGGGGCTTATGAATGGCTACACCTTC.

This chain uses TRBV18 with TRBJ2-3; 7 nucleotides align to TRBD1. Trimming removed 3 bases from V and 0 bases from J; junction bases left unmatched: 6. The CDR3 sequence is 16 residues long. In germline, CDR1 is KGHSH, CDR2 LQKENI. The CDR3 DNA sequence: TGTGCCAGCTCACCCCAGATGACAGGGAGCACAGATACGCAGTATTTT. Its translation is CASSPQMTGSTDTQYF.

This clone was seen once. The rearrangement uses TRBV7-8 and TRBJ1-2; TRBD1 might be the D (6 bases). The CDR3 covers 15 residues. CDR1 and CDR2 (germline): SGHVS, FQNEAQ. Trimming left V 5 bases short and J 5 bases short, with 18 bases between. CDR3 nucleotide sequence: TGTGCCAGCAGCCGGGGACAACAGCAAAGATATGGCTACACCTTC. Translating it yields CASSRGQQQRYGYTF.

The chain is built from TRBV19 and TRBJ1-6; TRBD1 might be the D (5 bases). The CDR3 has 15 amino acids. In germline, CDR1 is LNHDA, CDR2 SQIVND (reference sequence). V gave up 7 bases and J gave up 8 bases, with 18 bases separating them. The CDR3 DNA reads as TGTGCCAGTACTTGGGCTGGGGGGAATGATTCACCCCTCCACTTT. Translation: CASTWAGGNDSPLHF.

The chain uses TRBV19 and TRBJ1-2; D is perhaps TRBD1 (5 bases). The CDR3 covers 15 residues. The V end lost 9 bases, the J end lost 0 bases, and 17 bases lay between the germline ends. Per the germline V gene, CDR1 is LNHDA and CDR2 is SQIVND (reference sequence). The CDR3 here is CASSSGAGTNYGYTF. The CDR3 DNA reads as TGTGCCAGCTCCTCTGGGGCAGGAACTAACTATGGCTACACCTTC.

This chain connects TRBV6-5 to TRBJ1-3; possible D gene TRBD1, 5 bases. The germline V gene has CDR1 MNHEY and CDR2 SVGAGI. Trimming cost V 6 bases and J 2 bases, with 11 bases left between them. This CDR3 has 14 amino acids. CDR3 loop: CASSRVPPGNTIYF. CDR3 DNA sequence: TGTGCCAGCAGCAGGGTCCCCCCTGGAAACACCATATATTTT.

This chain uses TRBV29-1 with TRBJ2-1; 7 bases line up with TRBD2. Per the germline V gene, CDR1 is SQVTM and CDR2 is ANQGSEA. The V and J ends lost 3 bases and 3 bases, in that order; junction bases with no gene match: 8. The length of the CDR3 is 15 residues. The CDR3 here is CSVEAGGEGYNEQFF. CDR3 coding DNA: TGCAGCGTTGAGGCAGGAGGGGAGGGCTACAATGAGCAGTTCTTC.